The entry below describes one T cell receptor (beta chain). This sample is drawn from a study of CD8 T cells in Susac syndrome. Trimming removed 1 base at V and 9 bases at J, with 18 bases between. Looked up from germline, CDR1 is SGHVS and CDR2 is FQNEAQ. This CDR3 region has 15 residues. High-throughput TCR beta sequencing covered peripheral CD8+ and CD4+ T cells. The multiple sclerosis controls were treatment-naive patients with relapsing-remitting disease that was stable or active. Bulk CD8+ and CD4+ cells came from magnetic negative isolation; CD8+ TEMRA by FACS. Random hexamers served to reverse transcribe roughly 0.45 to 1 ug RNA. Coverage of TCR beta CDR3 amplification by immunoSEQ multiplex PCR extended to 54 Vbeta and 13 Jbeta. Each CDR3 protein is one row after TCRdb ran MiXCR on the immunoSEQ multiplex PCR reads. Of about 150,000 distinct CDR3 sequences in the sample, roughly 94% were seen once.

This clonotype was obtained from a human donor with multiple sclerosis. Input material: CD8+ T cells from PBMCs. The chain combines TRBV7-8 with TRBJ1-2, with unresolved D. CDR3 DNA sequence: TGTGCCAGCAGCTTAGAAACCCCAGGAGACGAAAGCTACACCTTC. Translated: CASSLETPGDESYTF.